Presented here are 8 T cell receptor beta chains from one specimen sequenced in a study of cytomegalovirus exposure and HLA in healthy donors. Primers for the PCR totalled 60 Vbeta and 13 Jbeta. Generated by immunoSEQ multiplex PCR, the TCRdb table keeps only in-frame clones and is missing some. This table lists some 110,000 clones. The material sequenced was PBMCs. Receptors were obtained from a man aged 30-40 years in good health and CMV-seronegative.

The chain combines TRBV5-3 with TRBJ1-5; no definite D call. TRBV5-3 is given ORF status, its function remaining uncertain. The CDR3 covers 13 residues. Trimming took 3 bases from V and 5 from J, leaving 9 bases between them. As DNA, the CDR3 is TGTGCCAGAAGCTCCTTAGTCTATCAGCCCCAGCATTTT. Translated, it gives CARSSLVYQPQHF.

V and J are TRBV7-6 and TRBJ2-3, with 9 nucleotides matching TRBD2. Germline trimming cut 3 bases from V and 5 bases from J; bases unmatched to any gene: 9. Germline CDR1 and CDR2: SGHVS and FNYEAQ. The CDR3 loop spans 16 amino acids. The CDR3 nucleotides read TGTGCCAGCAGCTTTGGGGCTAGCGGGGCGGTAGATACGCAGTATTTT. Its protein product is CASSFGASGAVDTQYF. The variable domain in full, with the rest retrieved from reference TRBV7-6 and TRBJ2-3, is GAGVSQSPRYKVTKRGQDVALRCDPISGHVSLYWYRQALGQGPEFLTYFNYEAQQDKSGLPNDRFSAERPEGSISTLTIQRTEQRDSAMYRCASSFGASGAVDTQYFGPGTRLTVL.

This sequence joins TRBV11-2 and TRBJ2-5; D is possibly TRBD2 (6 bases). Germline CDR1 is SGHAT and CDR2 is FQNNGV. CDR3 length equals 16 residues. V was trimmed by 7 bases and J by 6 bases, leaving 24 bases between them. This CDR3 reads CASNHTRGSSGKTQYF. The CDR3 DNA sequence: TGTGCCAGCAACCACACCCGGGGGTCCTCTGGGAAGACCCAGTACTTC.

This chain uses TRBV5-4 with TRBJ2-3; D is possibly TRBD2 (7 bases). Trimming shortened V by 6 bases and J by 1 base, and 18 bases separated the two germline ends. The CDR3 is made up of 16 amino acids. Germline V gene sequence: CDR1 SGHNT, CDR2 YYREEE (reference sequence). The chain's CDR3 is CASKPRGAVGTDTQYF. The CDR3 DNA follows: TGTGCCAGCAAACCTCGGGGGGCAGTGGGCACAGATACGCAGTATTTT. Complete variable domain (other parts from reference TRBV5-4 and TRBJ2-3): ETGVTQSPTHLIKTRGQQVTLRCSSQSGHNTVSWYQQALGQGPQFIFQYYREEENGRGNFPPRFSGLQFPNYSSELNVNALELDDSALYLCASKPRGAVGTDTQYFGPGTRLTVL.

CDR3 region: CASSQDRSPLHF. For the CDR3, the DNA is TGCGCCAGCAGCCAAGACAGGTCACCCCTCCACTTT. The chain uses TRBV4-1 and TRBJ1-6; D gene uncertain. Germline CDR1 MGHRA, CDR2 YSYEKL. The V end lost 0 bases, the J end lost 10 bases, and 4 bases lay between the germline ends. The CDR3 is made up of 12 amino acids.

This chain joins TRBV5-4 and TRBJ1-3, with 7 bases lining up with TRBD1. Germline V gives CDR1 SGHNT, CDR2 YYREEE (reference sequence). V was pared by 3 bases and J by 2 bases, with 5 bases of the junction left unmatched. The length of the CDR3 is 15 residues. CDR3 sequence reads: CASSSGTAAGNTIYF. The CDR3 DNA follows: TGTGCCAGCAGCTCGGGGACAGCGGCTGGAAACACCATATATTTT.

The chain couples TRBV5-8 to TRBJ1-1; 9 bases map to TRBD1. With 3 bases clipped from V and 5 bases from J, the junction kept 5 bases outside the gene matches. Germline V gene lookup returns CDR1 SGHTS and CDR2 YDEGEE. The CDR3 covers 14 residues. As DNA, the CDR3 is TGTGCCAGCAGCTCCGGGACAGGGTGGACTGAAGCTTTCTTT. This sequence encodes CASSSGTGWTEAFF.

The chain is built from TRBV7-7 and TRBJ1-1, with TRBD1 as a possible D gene (6 bases). Trimming removed 5 bases from V and 1 base from J, with 8 bases in between. The CDR3 consists of 13 residues. Germline CDR1 is SSHAT and CDR2 is FNYEAQ (reference sequence). In DNA, the CDR3 is TGTGCCAGCAGCCAGGACAGGAACACTGAAGCTTTCTTT. It yields the protein CASSQDRNTEAFF. The whole variable domain, remainder taken from reference TRBV7-7 and TRBJ1-1, is GAGVSQSPRYKVTKRGQDVTLRCDPISSHATLYWYQQALGQGPEFLTYFNYEAQPDKSGLPSDRFSAERPEGSISTLTIQRTEQRDSAMYRCASSQDRNTEAFFGQGTRLTVV.